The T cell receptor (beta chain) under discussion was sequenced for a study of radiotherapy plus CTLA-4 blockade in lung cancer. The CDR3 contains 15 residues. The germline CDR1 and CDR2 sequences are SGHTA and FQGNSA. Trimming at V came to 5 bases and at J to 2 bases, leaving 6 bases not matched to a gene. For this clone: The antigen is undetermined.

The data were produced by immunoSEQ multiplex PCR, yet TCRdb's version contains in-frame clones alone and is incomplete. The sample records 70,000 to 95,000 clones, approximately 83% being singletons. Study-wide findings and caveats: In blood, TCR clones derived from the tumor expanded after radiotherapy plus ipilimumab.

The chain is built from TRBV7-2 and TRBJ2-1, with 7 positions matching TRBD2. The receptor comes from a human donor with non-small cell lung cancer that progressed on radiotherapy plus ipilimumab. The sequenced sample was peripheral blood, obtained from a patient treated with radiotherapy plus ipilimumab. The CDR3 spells CASSIASGPYNEQFF. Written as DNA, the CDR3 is TGTGCCAGCAGCATTGCTAGCGGTCCCTACAATGAGCAGTTCTTC. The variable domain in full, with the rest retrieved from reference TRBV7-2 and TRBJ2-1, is GAGVSQSPSNKVTEKGKDVELRCDPISGHTALYWYRQSLGQGLEFLIYFQGNSAPDKSGLPSDRFSAERTGGSVSTLTIQRTQQEDSAVYLCASSIASGPYNEQFFGPGTRLTVL.